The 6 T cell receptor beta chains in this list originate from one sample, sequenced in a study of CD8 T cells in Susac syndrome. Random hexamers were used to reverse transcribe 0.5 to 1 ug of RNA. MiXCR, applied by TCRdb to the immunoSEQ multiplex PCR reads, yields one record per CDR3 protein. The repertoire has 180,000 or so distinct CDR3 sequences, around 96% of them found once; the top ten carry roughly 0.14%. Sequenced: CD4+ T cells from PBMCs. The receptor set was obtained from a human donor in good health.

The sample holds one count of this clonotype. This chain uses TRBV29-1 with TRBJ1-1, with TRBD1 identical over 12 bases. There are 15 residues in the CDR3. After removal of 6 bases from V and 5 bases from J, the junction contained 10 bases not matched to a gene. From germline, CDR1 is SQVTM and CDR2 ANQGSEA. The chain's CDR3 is CSVVGDRGPSTEAFF. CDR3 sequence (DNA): TGCAGCGTGGTTGGGGACAGGGGGCCTAGTACTGAAGCTTTCTTT.

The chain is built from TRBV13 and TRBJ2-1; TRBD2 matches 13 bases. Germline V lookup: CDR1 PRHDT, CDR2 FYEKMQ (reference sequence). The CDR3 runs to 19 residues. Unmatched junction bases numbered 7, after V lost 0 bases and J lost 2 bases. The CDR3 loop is CASSLGTSGGLGTYNEQFF. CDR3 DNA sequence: TGTGCCAGCAGCTTAGGGACTAGCGGGGGGTTGGGAACCTACAATGAGCAGTTCTTC. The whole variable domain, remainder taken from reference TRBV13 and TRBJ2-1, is AAGVIQSPRHLIKEKRETATLKCYPIPRHDTVYWYQQGPGQDPQFLISFYEKMQSDKGSIPDRFSAQQFSDYHSELNMSSLELGDSALYFCASSLGTSGGLGTYNEQFFGPGTRLTVL.

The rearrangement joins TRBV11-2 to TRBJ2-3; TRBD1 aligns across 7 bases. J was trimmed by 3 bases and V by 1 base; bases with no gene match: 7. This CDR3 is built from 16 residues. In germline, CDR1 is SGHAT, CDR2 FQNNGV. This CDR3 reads CASSLALGDRTDTQYF. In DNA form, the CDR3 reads TGTGCCAGCAGCTTAGCCCTCGGGGACAGAACAGATACGCAGTATTTT.

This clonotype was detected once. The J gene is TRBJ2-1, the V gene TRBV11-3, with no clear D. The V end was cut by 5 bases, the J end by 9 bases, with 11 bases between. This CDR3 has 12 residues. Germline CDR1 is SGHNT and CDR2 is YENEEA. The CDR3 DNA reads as TGTGCCAGCAGCGCGATCCGCGGTGAGCAGTTCTTC. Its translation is CASSAIRGEQFF.

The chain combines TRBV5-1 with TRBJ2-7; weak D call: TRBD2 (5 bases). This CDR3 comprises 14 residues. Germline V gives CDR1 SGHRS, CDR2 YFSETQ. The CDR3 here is CATAGTGGSVEQYF. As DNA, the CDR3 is TGCGCAACAGCAGGCACGGGTGGTAGCGTCGAGCAGTACTTC.

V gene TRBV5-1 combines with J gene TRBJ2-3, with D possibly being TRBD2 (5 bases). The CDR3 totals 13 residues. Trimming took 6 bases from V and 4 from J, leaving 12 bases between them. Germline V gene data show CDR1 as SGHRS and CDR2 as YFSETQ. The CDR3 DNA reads TGCGCCAGCAATCGGGATTTGGCAGATACGCAGTATTTT. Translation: CASNRDLADTQYF.